This passage covers 18 T cell receptor beta chains from one sample sequenced in a study of control samples from healthy donors and cancer patients. Libraries were prepared by immunoSEQ multiplex PCR; TCRdb keeps only in-frame clonotypes and omits some of them. The profile shows roughly 140,000 clones, over 90% of them singletons. The specimen was blood. These receptors were obtained from a man between 50 and 59 years old in good health.

This clone was recorded once. The chain carries TRBV4-1 and TRBJ1-3; D is possibly TRBD1 (5 bases). Per the germline V gene, CDR1 is MGHRA and CDR2 is YSYEKL. The length of the CDR3 is 17 residues. Trimming pared 4 bases from V and 0 bases from J, leaving 16 bases between. The DNA of the CDR3 is TGCGCCAGCAGCCGGCCGGGGACGGATAGCTCTGGAAACACCATATATTTT. Translated: CASSRPGTDSSGNTIYF.

The J gene is TRBJ1-2, the V gene TRBV2; D gene uncertain. CDR3 length: 12 amino acids. Germline CDR1 is SNHLY and CDR2 is FYNNEI. V was trimmed by 3 bases and J by 8 bases, leaving 10 bases between them. This CDR3 is CASSEDEWGYTF. The CDR3 DNA is TGTGCCAGCAGTGAGGACGAGTGGGGCTACACCTTC.

This chain uses TRBV27 with TRBJ1-6, with 9 bases lining up with TRBD1. V shed 9 bases and J 11 bases; nucleotides not matched to a gene: 14. CDR1 and CDR2 (germline): MNHEY, SMNVEV (reference sequence). There are 15 residues in the CDR3. CDR3 residues: CASKTSGQGPPPLHF. CDR3 nucleotide sequence: TGTGCCAGTAAAACCTCGGGACAGGGTCCACCACCCCTCCACTTT.

V is TRBV18 and J is TRBJ2-4; perhaps TRBD1 as D (5 bases). Per the germline V gene, CDR1 is KGHSH and CDR2 is LQKENI. Trimming removed 0 bases from V and 4 bases from J, with 13 bases in between. The CDR3 contains 16 residues. The CDR3 region has the DNA TGTGCCAGCTCACCACCGCAGGGCACACTAAAAAACATTCAGTACTTC. Translated, it gives CASSPPQGTLKNIQYF.

The chain recombines TRBV30 with TRBJ1-5, with D unresolved. Trimming removed 4 bases from V and 0 bases from J, with 10 bases in between. CDR1 and CDR2 (germline): GTSNPN, SVGIG (reference sequence). The CDR3 contains 14 residues. The CDR3 coding sequence is TGTGCCTGGACCTCGAGGCGTAGCAATCAGCCCCAGCATTTT. Translated: CAWTSRRSNQPQHF.

The V call is TRBV2, the J call TRBJ2-1; D uncertain. V was trimmed by 1 base and J by 9 bases, leaving 4 bases between them. Germline loops: CDR1 SNHLY, CDR2 FYNNEI. The CDR3 loop spans 11 amino acids. The CDR3 spells CASSEEGEQFF. The DNA for the CDR3 is TGTGCCAGCAGTGAAGAGGGTGAGCAGTTCTTC. Complete variable domain (other parts from reference TRBV2 and TRBJ2-1): EPEVTQTPSHQVTQMGQEVILRCVPISNHLYFYWYRQILGQKVEFLVSFYNNEISEKSEIFDDQFSVERPDGSNFTLKIRSTKLEDSAMYFCASSEEGEQFFGPGTRLTVL.

This chain joins TRBV9 and TRBJ2-5; D gene unclear. Germline CDR1 and CDR2: SGDLS and YYNGEE. V was shortened by 0 bases and J by 5 bases, with 17 bases between the two germline ends. The CDR3 covers 16 residues. DNA for the CDR3: TGTGCCAGCAGCGTAGGTGTAGGCCGCCTGGGGGAGACCCAGTACTTC. This codes for CASSVGVGRLGETQYF. Full variable domain (rest looked up from reference TRBV9 and TRBJ2-5): DSGVTQTPKHLITATGQRVTLRCSPRSGDLSVYWYQQSLDQGLQFLIQYYNGEERAKGNILERFSAQQFPDLHSELNLSSLELGDSALYFCASSVGVGRLGETQYFGPGTRLLVL.

The chain is built from TRBV19 and TRBJ2-4, with 10 bases aligning to TRBD2. The V gene end was trimmed by 0 bases and the J gene end by 1 base; junction bases not matched to a gene: 3. CDR3 size: 17 residues. CDR1 and CDR2 from the germline V gene are LNHDA and SQIVND (reference sequence). CDR3 protein: CASSIDLLAGAKNIQYF. The CDR3 DNA sequence: TGTGCCAGTAGTATAGATCTACTAGCGGGGGCCAAAAACATTCAGTACTTC. Full variable domain (rest looked up from reference TRBV19 and TRBJ2-4): DGGITQSPKYLFRKEGQNVTLSCEQNLNHDAMYWYRQDPGQGLRLIYYSQIVNDFQKGDIAEGYSVSREKKESFPLTVTSAQKNPTAFYLCASSIDLLAGAKNIQYFGAGTRLSVL.

This clone was recorded only once. The rearrangement joins TRBV19 to TRBJ2-7; weak D call: TRBD1 (6 bases). The CDR3 is 13 residues long. Germline-derived CDR1 and CDR2 are LNHDA and SQIVND (reference sequence). V lost 4 bases and J lost 2, with 9 bases in between. Here the CDR3 reads CASSRDNTYEQYF. DNA of the CDR3: TGTGCCAGTAGTAGGGACAACACCTACGAGCAGTACTTC.

The chain recombines TRBV28 with TRBJ2-2, with D perhaps assigned TRBD1 or TRBD2 (5 bases each). V dropped 5 bases and J dropped 13 bases, with 14 bases sitting between them. This CDR3 spans 12 amino acids. CDR1 MDHEN and CDR2 SYDVKM come from the germline V gene. The CDR3 nucleotides are TGTGCCAGCAGTGCCCCGGGACGAGGGCTGTTTTTT. Translation gives CASSAPGRGLFF.

The chain recombines TRBV28 with TRBJ1-5; unclear D gene. The ends were cut back, 5 bases at V and 8 bases at J, with 7 bases in the middle. CDR1 is MDHEN, CDR2 SYDVKM, per germline. The CDR3 consists of 11 residues. The CDR3 spells CASSLREPQHF. Written as DNA, the CDR3 is TGTGCCAGCAGTCTCCGGGAGCCCCAGCATTTT.

The CDR3 loop is CASSPTGSTEAFF. CDR3 in DNA: TGTGCCAGCAGCCCGACAGGTAGCACTGAAGCTTTCTTT. The chain links TRBV12-3 or TRBV12-4 to TRBJ1-1; D perhaps matches TRBD1 (6 bases). This CDR3 is 13 amino acids long. V lost 6 bases, J lost 4 bases, and 12 bases lay in between.

V usage is TRBV29-1 and J usage is TRBJ2-3; TRBD2 aligns across 13 bases. Germline CDR1 SQVTM, CDR2 ANQGSEA. V shed 7 bases and J 0 bases; nucleotides not matched to a gene: 7. This CDR3 contains 16 residues. CDR3 nucleotide sequence: TGCAGCGCCTTACTAGCGGGAGGGACGAGCACAGATACGCAGTATTTT. Translating it yields CSALLAGGTSTDTQYF.

The sample holds one count of this clone. The J gene is TRBJ2-1, the V gene TRBV10-3, with 7 bases aligning to TRBD2. V was clipped by 8 bases and J by 5 bases; unmatched bases: 9. The CDR3 is 14 residues long. Per the germline V gene, CDR1 is ENHRY and CDR2 is SYGVKD. CDR3 in amino acids: CAIARLAEDNEQFF. The CDR3 DNA reads TGTGCCATCGCGAGGCTAGCGGAAGACAATGAGCAGTTCTTC.

This chain joins TRBV9 and TRBJ1-1; D gene ambiguous. CDR1 and CDR2 from the germline V gene are SGDLS and YYNGEE. V lost 0 bases to trimming and J lost 3 bases, with 9 bases between them. This CDR3 spans 14 amino acids. CDR3 bases: TGTGCCAGCAGCGTAGGGAGGAGGTACACTGAAGCTTTCTTT. It codes for CASSVGRRYTEAFF.

V and J are TRBV7-9 and TRBJ2-1; TRBD2 matches 9 bases. Trimming at V came to 5 bases and at J to 5 bases, leaving 7 bases not matched to a gene. Germline CDR1 reads SEHNR; CDR2 reads FQNEAQ (reference sequence). The CDR3 runs 15 residues. The CDR3 loop reads CASSRRGGRDNEQFF. CDR3 bases: TGTGCCAGCAGCCGGCGAGGCGGGAGGGACAATGAGCAGTTCTTC.

The chain employs TRBV29-1 and TRBJ2-5, with 7 bases lining up with TRBD1. Germline V lookup: CDR1 SQVTM, CDR2 ANQGSEA. This CDR3 contains 13 residues. V dropped 5 bases and J dropped 1; count of bases not matched to a gene: 4. The CDR3 DNA is TGCAGCGTTACTCGACAGGGCCAAGAGACCCAGTACTTC. As protein: CSVTRQGQETQYF.

This clone came up once. The CDR3 reads CATSAETGDEQFF. CDR3 DNA: TGTGCCACCAGCGCCGAGACCGGCGATGAGCAGTTCTTC. The V gene is TRBV15, the J gene TRBJ2-1; D call uncertain. This CDR3 spans 13 amino acids. Germline V gene lookup returns CDR1 LNHNV and CDR2 YYDKDF (reference sequence). V was clipped by 5 bases and J by 8 bases, with 13 bases between them.